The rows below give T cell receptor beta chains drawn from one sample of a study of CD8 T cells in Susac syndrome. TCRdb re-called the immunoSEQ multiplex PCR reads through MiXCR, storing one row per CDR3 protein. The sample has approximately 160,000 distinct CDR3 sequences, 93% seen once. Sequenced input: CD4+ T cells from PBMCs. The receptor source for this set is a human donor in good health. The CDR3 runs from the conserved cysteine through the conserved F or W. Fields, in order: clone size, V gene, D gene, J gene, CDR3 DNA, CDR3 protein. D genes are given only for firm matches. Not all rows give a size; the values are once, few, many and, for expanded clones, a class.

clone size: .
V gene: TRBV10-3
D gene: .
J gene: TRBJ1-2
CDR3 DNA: TGTGCCATCAGGGGGGCCGGGGGGGACTATGGCTACACCTTC
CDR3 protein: CAIRGAGGDYGYTF

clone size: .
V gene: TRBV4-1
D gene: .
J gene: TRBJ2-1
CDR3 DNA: TGCGCCAGCACCTCGAACGGTTGGAATGAGCAGTTCTTC
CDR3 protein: CASTSNGWNEQFF

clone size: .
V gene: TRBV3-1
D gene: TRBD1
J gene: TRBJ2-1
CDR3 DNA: TGTGCCAGCAGCCCACGGACAGGGGGTCGTCGGAATGAGCAGTTCTTC
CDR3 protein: CASSPRTGGRRNEQFF

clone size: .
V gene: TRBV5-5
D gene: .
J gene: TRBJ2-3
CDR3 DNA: TGTGCCAGCAGCTTAGGACAGACCTACACAGATACGCAGTATTTT
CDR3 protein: CASSLGQTYTDTQYF

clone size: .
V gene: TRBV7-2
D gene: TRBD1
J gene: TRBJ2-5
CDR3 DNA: TGTGCCAGCAGCGAGGACAGGGGGCTCTGGGAGACCCAGTACTTC
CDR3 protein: CASSEDRGLWETQYF

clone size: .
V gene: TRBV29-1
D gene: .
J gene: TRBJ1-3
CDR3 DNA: TGCAGCGTTGTCGGGCAGGTTGGAAACACCATATATTTT
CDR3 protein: CSVVGQVGNTIYF

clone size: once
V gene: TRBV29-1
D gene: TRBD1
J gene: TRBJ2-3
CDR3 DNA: TGCAGCGTTGAAACCCCCGGGACAGGGGGCACAGATACGCAGTATTTT
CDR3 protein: CSVETPGTGGTDTQYF

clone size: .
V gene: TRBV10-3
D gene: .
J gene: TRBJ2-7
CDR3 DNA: TGTGCCATCAGTGACACCTTGATCGTCTACGAGCAGTACTTC
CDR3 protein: CAISDTLIVYEQYF

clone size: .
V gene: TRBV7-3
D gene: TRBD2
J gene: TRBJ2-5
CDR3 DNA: TGTGCCAGCAGCTCCTTGGGACTAGCGGGGGGAGAGACCCAGTACTTC
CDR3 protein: CASSSLGLAGGETQYF

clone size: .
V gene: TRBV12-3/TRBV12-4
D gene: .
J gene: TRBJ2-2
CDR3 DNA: TGTGCCAGCAGTTCTTGGCCAGGGGCCGCCGGGGAGCTGTTTTTT
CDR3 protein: CASSSWPGAAGELFF

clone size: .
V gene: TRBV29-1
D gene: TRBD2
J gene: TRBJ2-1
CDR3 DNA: TGCAGCGTTGAAGATGGAGCGGGGGCTTCCAATGAGCAGTTCTTC
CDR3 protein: CSVEDGAGASNEQFF

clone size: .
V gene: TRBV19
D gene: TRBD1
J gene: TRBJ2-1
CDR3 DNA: TGTGCCAGTAGAGACAGGGGCGAAAATGAGCAGTTCTTC
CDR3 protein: CASRDRGENEQFF

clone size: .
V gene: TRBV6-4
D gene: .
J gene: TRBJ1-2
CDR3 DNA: TGTGCCAGCAGTGCTGACGGGTCTGGTGGTGGCTACACCTTC
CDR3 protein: CASSADGSGGGYTF

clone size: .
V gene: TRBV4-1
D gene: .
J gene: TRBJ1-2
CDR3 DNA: TGCGCCAGCAGCCCCACCGGGACCGAGTCTAACTATGGCTACACCTTC
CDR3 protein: CASSPTGTESNYGYTF

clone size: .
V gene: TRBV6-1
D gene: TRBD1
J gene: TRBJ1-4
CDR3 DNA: TGTGCCAGCAGTGACTGGACAGGGGGGACTAATGAAAAACTGTTTTTT
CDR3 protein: CASSDWTGGTNEKLFF

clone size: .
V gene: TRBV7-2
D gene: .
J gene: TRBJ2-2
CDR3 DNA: TGTGCCAGCAGTCGAGGGGGGTTAGTCACCGGGGAGCTGTTTTTT
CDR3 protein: CASSRGGLVTGELFF

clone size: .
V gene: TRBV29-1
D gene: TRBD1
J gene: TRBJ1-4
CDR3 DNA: TGCAGCGCTCTAACAGGGGATGAAAAACTGTTTTTT
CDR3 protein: CSALTGDEKLFF

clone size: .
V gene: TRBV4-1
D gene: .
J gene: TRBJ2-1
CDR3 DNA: TGCGCCAGCAGCCAAGGACAAGCGATATGGGAGCAGTTCTTC
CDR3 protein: CASSQGQAIWEQFF

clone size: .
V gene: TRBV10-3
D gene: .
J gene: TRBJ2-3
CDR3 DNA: TGTGCCATCAGTGAGTCTGGGGCGGCAGATACGCAGTATTTT
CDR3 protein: CAISESGAADTQYF

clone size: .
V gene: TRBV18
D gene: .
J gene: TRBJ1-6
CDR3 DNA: TGTGCCAGCTCACCAGGAGACAGGAGCTCCTATAATTCACCCCTCCACTTT
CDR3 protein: CASSPGDRSSYNSPLHF

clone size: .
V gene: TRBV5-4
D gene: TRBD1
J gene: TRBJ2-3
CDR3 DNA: TGTGCCAGCAGATTAGACAGGGGGCTAACAGATACGCAGTATTTT
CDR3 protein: CASRLDRGLTDTQYF

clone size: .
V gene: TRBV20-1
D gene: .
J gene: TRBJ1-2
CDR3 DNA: TGCAGTGCTAGGATAAAATCGGGGTATGGCTACACCTTC
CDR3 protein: CSARIKSGYGYTF

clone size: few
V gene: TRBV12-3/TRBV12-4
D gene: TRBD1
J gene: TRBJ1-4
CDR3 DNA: TGTGCCAGCAGTTTGGGACAGTCTAATGAAAAACTGTTTTTT
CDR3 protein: CASSLGQSNEKLFF

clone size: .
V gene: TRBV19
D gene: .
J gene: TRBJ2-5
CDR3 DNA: TGTGCCGTCCGGCCCCACAATCGGGAGACCCAGTACTTC
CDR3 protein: CAVRPHNRETQYF

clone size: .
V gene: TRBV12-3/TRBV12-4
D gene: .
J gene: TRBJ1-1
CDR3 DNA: TGTGCCAGCCGAAGCCAGGGGCCTGAAGCTTTCTTT
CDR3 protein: CASRSQGPEAFF

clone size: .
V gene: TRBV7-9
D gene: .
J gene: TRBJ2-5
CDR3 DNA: TGTGCCAGCAGCTTAGGCGGCGGGCCGGAAGAGACCCAGTACTTC
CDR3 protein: CASSLGGGPEETQYF

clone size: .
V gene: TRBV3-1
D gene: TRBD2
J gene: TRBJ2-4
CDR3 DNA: TGTGCCAGCAGCCGAGCGGGGGGAAACATTCAGTACTTC
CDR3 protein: CASSRAGGNIQYF

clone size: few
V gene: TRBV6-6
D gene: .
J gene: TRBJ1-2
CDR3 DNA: TGTGCCAGCAGTGATGGACAAGGGGATGGCTACACCTTC
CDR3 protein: CASSDGQGDGYTF

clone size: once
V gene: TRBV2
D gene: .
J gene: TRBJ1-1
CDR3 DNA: TGTGCCAGCAGCCGGACGGCAATGAACACTGAAGCTTTCTTT
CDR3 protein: CASSRTAMNTEAFF

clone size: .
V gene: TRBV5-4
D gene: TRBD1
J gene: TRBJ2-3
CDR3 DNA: TGTGCCAGCAGTCGGGACAGGGGAGGTCAGGGCACAGATACGCAGTATTTT
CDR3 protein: CASSRDRGGQGTDTQYF

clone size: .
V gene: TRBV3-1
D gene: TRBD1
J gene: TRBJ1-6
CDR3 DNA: TGTGCCAGCAGCCAAGGCGGGCAGGGGGCGTACCTTTCACCCCTCCACTTT
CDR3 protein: CASSQGGQGAYLSPLHF

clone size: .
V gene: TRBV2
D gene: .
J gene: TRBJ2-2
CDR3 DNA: TGTGCCAAAGGCTCTAGTTCCCCCAACACCGGGGAGCTGTTTTTT
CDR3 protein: CAKGSSSPNTGELFF

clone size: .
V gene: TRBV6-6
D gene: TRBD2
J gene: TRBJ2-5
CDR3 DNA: TGTGCCAGCAGTCCCTGGGCTAGCGGAGAGACCCAGTACTTC
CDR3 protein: CASSPWASGETQYF

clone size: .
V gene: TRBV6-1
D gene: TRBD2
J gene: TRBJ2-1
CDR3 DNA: TGTGCCAGCAGTGAAGTCGGAGTTTACGCGGGAGACAATGAGCAGTTCTTC
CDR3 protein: CASSEVGVYAGDNEQFF

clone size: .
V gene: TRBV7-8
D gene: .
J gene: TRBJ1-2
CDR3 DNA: TGTGCCAGCAGCTTTACCAACTATGGCTACACCTTC
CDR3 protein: CASSFTNYGYTF

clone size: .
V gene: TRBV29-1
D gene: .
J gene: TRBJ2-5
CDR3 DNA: TGCAGCGTTCGACAGGATATCCAAGAGACCCAGTACTTC
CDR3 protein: CSVRQDIQETQYF

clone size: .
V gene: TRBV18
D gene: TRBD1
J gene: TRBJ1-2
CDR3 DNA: TGTGCCAGCTCACCTCCGGGACAGGTGAATGGTAAAGATGGCTACACCTTC
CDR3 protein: CASSPPGQVNGKDGYTF

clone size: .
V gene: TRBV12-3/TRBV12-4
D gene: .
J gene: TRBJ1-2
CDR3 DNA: TGTGCCAGCAGTTTAGGACAGTCAAGCTATGGCTACACCTTC
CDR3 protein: CASSLGQSSYGYTF

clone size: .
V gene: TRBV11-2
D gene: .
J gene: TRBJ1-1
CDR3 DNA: TGTGCCAGCAGTCAGGCCCCTCAAGCTTTCTTT
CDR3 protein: CASSQAPQAFF

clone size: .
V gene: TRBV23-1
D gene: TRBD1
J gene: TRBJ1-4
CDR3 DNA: TGCGCCAGCAGTCAGCCACCGGGACAGGGTTCGAGGCCTCTAGATGAAAAACTGTTTTTT
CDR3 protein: CASSQPPGQGSRPLDEKLFF

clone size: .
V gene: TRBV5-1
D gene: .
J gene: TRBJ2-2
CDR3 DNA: TGCGCCAGCAGCTGGGGGTCTAGCGGGGAGCTGTTTTTT
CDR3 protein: CASSWGSSGELFF

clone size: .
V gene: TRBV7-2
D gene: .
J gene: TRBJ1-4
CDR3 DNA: TGTGCCAGCAGCTTCATACAGGGTGGACTGTTTTTT
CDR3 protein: CASSFIQGGLFF

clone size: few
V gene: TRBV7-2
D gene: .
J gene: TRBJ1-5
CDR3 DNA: TGTGCCAGCAGCTTGGGAGCGACAAGCAATCAGCCCCAGCATTTT
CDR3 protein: CASSLGATSNQPQHF

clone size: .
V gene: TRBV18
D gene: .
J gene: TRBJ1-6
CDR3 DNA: TGTGCCAGCTCACCGGGCGCGTATGGGGAATCACCCCTCCACTTT
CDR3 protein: CASSPGAYGESPLHF

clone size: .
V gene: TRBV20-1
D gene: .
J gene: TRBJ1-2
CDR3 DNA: TGCAGTGCTAGTAAGAGCACAGGGCCCTATGGCTACACCTTC
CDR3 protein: CSASKSTGPYGYTF

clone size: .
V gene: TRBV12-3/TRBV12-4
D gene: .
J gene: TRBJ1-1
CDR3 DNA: TGTGCCAGCAGGAAACAGGGTGGGAACACTGAAGCTTTCTTT
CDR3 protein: CASRKQGGNTEAFF

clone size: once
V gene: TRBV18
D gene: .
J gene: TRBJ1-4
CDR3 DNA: TGTGCCAGCTCACGTTCGCAGGGGAATAATGAAAAACTGTTTTTT
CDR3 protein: CASSRSQGNNEKLFF

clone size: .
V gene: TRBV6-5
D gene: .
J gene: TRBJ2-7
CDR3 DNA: TGTGCCAGCAGTTACTCGGGGGGTCCCTACGAGCAGTACTTC
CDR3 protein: CASSYSGGPYEQYF

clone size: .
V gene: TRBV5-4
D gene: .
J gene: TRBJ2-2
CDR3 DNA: TGTGCCAGCAGTTCTGACAGAAACACCGGGGAGCTGTTTTTT
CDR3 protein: CASSSDRNTGELFF

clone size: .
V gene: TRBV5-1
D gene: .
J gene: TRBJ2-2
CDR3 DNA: TGCGCCAGCAGCTTGGTGGTAGGAGGCACCGGGGAGCTGTTTTTT
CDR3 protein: CASSLVVGGTGELFF

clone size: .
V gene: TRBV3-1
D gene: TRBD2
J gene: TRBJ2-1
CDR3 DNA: TGTGCCAGCAGCCATTTAGCGGGGGGGGCGTTCTTC
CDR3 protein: CASSHLAGGAFF

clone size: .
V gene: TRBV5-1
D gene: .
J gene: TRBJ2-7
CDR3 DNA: TGCGCCAGCAGCTTGGGACTGAGGGCCTACGAGCAGTACTTC
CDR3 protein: CASSLGLRAYEQYF